This record concerns one TCR beta chain sequence. These data belong to a study of blood T cell repertoires in COVID-19. Study-level information: The origin of the acute and convalescent COVID-19 samples was the United States, Italy and Spain.

Per germline, CDR1 SGDLS and CDR2 YYNGEE. The CDR3 is made up of 14 amino acids. With 3 bases removed from V and 7 bases from J, the gap between germline ends came to 13 bases. Here immunoSEQ multiplex PCR was the method, and the copy in TCRdb shows in-frame clones only, minus some. The sample shows over 25,000 clones, nearly 85% of them seen only once. The sample was peripheral blood. The receptor was derived from a man aged 65 to 85 with active COVID-19. The chain links TRBV9 to TRBJ1-4; no definite D call. This CDR3 reads CASSATIRGEKLFF. The CDR3 DNA sequence: TGTGCCAGCAGCGCAACAATTCGGGGTGAAAAACTGTTTTTT.